These T cell receptor beta chains were read from a single sample in a study of T cell responses to AZD1222 COVID-19 vaccine. Profiled with immunoSEQ multiplex PCR; TCRdb holds only in-frame clones, not every one. The sample records around 150,000 clones, roughly 90% being singletons. The material sequenced was peripheral blood, taken on day 0 of AZD1222 vaccination. The receptors were sampled from an adult in good health. CDR3s include the opening cysteine and the closing phenylalanine or tryptophan. A D gene is named only where the DNA matches it firmly. Only some rows state a clone size, as once, few, many or a class for expanded clones.

TRBV5-4,.,TRBJ1-3,.,CASSLGGQQGNTIYF,TGTGCCAGCAGCTTGGGAGGTCAACAGGGAAACACCATATATTTT
TRBV5-1,.,TRBJ2-3,TRBD1,CASSLAQDSRQGVTDTQYF,TGCGCCAGCAGCTTGGCCCAGGATTCTAGACAGGGGGTTACAGATACGCAGTATTTT
TRBV27,.,TRBJ2-4,.,CASSFQPGPQNIQYF,TGTGCCAGCAGTTTCCAGCCGGGACCACAAAACATTCAGTACTTC
TRBV28,.,TRBJ1-2,.,CASNIHETGARYGYTF,TGTGCCAGCAACATTCACGAGACAGGTGCAAGGTATGGCTACACCTTC
TRBV2,.,TRBJ1-3,.,CASSVWVSGNTIYF,TGTGCCAGCAGCGTTTGGGTCTCTGGAAACACCATATATTTT
TRBV18,.,TRBJ2-7,TRBD1,CASSGTGGIDEQYF,TGTGCCAGCTCGGGGACAGGGGGCATAGACGAGCAGTACTTC
TRBV27,.,TRBJ1-5,.,CASSFSPYQPQHF,TGTGCCAGCAGTTTCTCCCCCTATCAGCCCCAGCATTTT
TRBV10-2,.,TRBJ2-1,TRBD2,CASSDRLAGAKSFNEQFF,TGCGCCAGCAGTGACAGACTAGCGGGGGCCAAGAGCTTCAATGAGCAGTTCTTC
TRBV4-2,.,TRBJ1-3,.,CASSQDGRGSSGNTIYF,TGTGCCAGCAGCCAAGATGGAAGGGGCTCCTCTGGAAACACCATATATTTT
TRBV5-1,.,TRBJ1-3,.,CASSLIGYSGNTIYF,TGCGCCAGCAGCTTGATAGGGTACTCTGGAAACACCATATATTTT
TRBV6-6,.,TRBJ2-5,.,CASSDYRSETQYF,TGTGCCAGCAGTGACTACAGGAGTGAGACCCAGTACTTC
TRBV19,.,TRBJ2-7,TRBD1,CASSIEGPSQGPMTYEQYF,TGTGCCAGTAGTATAGAAGGACCCTCACAGGGGCCGATGACCTACGAGCAGTACTTC
TRBV19,.,TRBJ1-5,.,CASSAPVSPQSQHF,TGTGCCAGTAGTGCGCCGGTTTCCCCCCAGTCCCAGCATTTT
TRBV5-8,.,TRBJ1-5,TRBD1,CASRDSGQLVQPQHF,TGTGCCAGCCGAGACTCGGGACAGTTAGTTCAGCCCCAGCATTTT
TRBV24-1,once,TRBJ2-5,TRBD1,CATSDLGTGGQETQYF,TGTGCCACCAGTGATTTGGGCACAGGGGGACAAGAGACCCAGTACTTC
TRBV28,.,TRBJ1-5,TRBD1,CASLGDRGVANNQPQHF,TGTGCCAGTTTGGGGGACAGGGGGGTGGCTAATAATCAGCCCCAGCATTTT
TRBV27,once,TRBJ1-1,TRBD1,CASSLAGQVNTEAFF,TGTGCCAGCAGTTTAGCGGGACAGGTGAACACTGAAGCTTTCTTT
TRBV2,.,TRBJ1-2,.,CASKAGWDNYGYTF,TGTGCCAGCAAGGCAGGGTGGGATAACTATGGCTACACCTTC
TRBV5-1,.,TRBJ2-6,TRBD1,CASSLAGQPYSGANVLTF,TGCGCCAGCAGCTTGGCGGGACAGCCCTACTCTGGGGCCAACGTCCTGACTTTC
TRBV28,.,TRBJ2-7,.,CASSLLGAYEQYF,TGTGCCAGCAGTTTACTGGGGGCCTACGAGCAGTACTTC
TRBV5-1,once,TRBJ2-5,TRBD1,CASSFRQGRIEETQYF,TGCGCCAGCAGCTTTCGACAGGGTAGGATTGAAGAGACCCAGTACTTC
TRBV6-5,.,TRBJ2-7,TRBD2,CASSYSPAGVYEQYF,TGTGCCAGCAGTTACTCCCCAGCGGGGGTCTACGAGCAGTACTTC
TRBV28,.,TRBJ1-4,TRBD1,CASSLSGRGLTNEKLFF,TGTGCCAGCAGTTTATCGGGCAGGGGGCTCACTAATGAAAAACTGTTTTTT
TRBV19,.,TRBJ1-6,.,CASHPRLGASALHF,TGTGCCAGTCACCCTCGGTTAGGAGCTTCGGCCCTCCACTTT
TRBV7-6,.,TRBJ2-3,TRBD2,CASSLGSGGGARDTQYF,TGTGCCAGCAGCTTAGGGTCCGGCGGGGGGGCTCGAGATACGCAGTATTTT
TRBV5-1,.,TRBJ2-1,TRBD2,CASSFERGAWNEQFF,TGCGCCAGCAGCTTTGAGCGGGGGGCGTGGAATGAGCAGTTCTTC
TRBV3-1/TRBV3-2,.,TRBJ1-3,.,CASRPTASGNTIYF,TGTGCCAGCAGACCGACAGCCTCTGGAAACACCATATATTTT
TRBV7-9,.,TRBJ2-7,.,CASSLAGVVQGLAYEQYF,TGTGCCAGCAGCTTAGCGGGGGTGGTGCAGGGGCTAGCCTACGAGCAGTACTTC
TRBV7-2,.,TRBJ2-1,.,CASSLFGRTLHEQFF,TGTGCCAGCAGCTTATTCGGGAGAACGCTCCATGAGCAGTTCTTC
TRBV18,once,TRBJ2-2,.,CASSPPTGTGELFF,TGTGCCAGCTCACCACCGACCGGCACCGGGGAGCTGTTTTTT
TRBV7-9,.,TRBJ2-7,.,CASSLAWIPYEQYF,TGTGCCAGCAGCTTAGCTTGGATACCCTACGAGCAGTACTTC
TRBV19,.,TRBJ1-4,.,CASLDRPNEKLFF,TGTGCCAGCTTAGACAGGCCAAATGAAAAACTGTTTTTT
TRBV5-1,.,TRBJ1-4,.,CASSSLSDSYLFF,TGCGCCAGCAGCTCCCTAAGTGACAGCTATCTGTTTTTT
TRBV9,once,TRBJ2-1,TRBD2,CASSPGLAVYNEQFF,TGTGCCAGCAGCCCGGGACTAGCGGTCTACAATGAGCAGTTCTTC
TRBV9,.,TRBJ2-7,.,CASSVGDTEDYEQYF,TGTGCCAGCAGCGTAGGGGACACGGAGGACTACGAGCAGTACTTC
TRBV28,once,TRBJ2-3,.,CASSLQGASTDTQYF,TGTGCCAGCAGTTTACAGGGAGCTAGCACAGATACGCAGTATTTT
TRBV19,.,TRBJ1-6,.,CASRSGRDSPLHF,TGTGCCAGTAGATCGGGCCGTGATTCACCCCTCCACTTT
TRBV5-4,.,TRBJ2-7,.,CASSSLGQRGGF,TGTGCCAGCAGCTCATTAGGACAAAGGGGTGGCTTC
TRBV24-1,.,TRBJ2-5,TRBD1,CATSDTPTGVGETQYF,TGTGCCACCAGTGATACTCCGACAGGGGTGGGAGAGACCCAGTACTTC
TRBV6-6,.,TRBJ1-6,TRBD1,CASSYRDRVSPLHF,TGTGCCAGCAGTTACCGGGACAGGGTATCACCCCTCCACTTT
TRBV19,.,TRBJ1-3,.,CATGDTGNTIYF,TGTGCCACCGGCGACACTGGAAACACCATATATTTT
TRBV4-1,.,TRBJ1-2,.,CASSQDRYSYGYTF,TGCGCCAGCAGCCAAGATCGGTACAGCTATGGCTACACCTTC
TRBV2,.,TRBJ2-7,TRBD2,CASTGTSGRYYEQYF,TGTGCCAGCACCGGGACTAGCGGGCGATACTACGAGCAGTACTTC
TRBV11-3,.,TRBJ2-7,TRBD2,CARALAGVGSYEQYF,TGTGCCAGGGCCCTAGCGGGGGTAGGCTCCTACGAGCAGTACTTC
TRBV7-7,.,TRBJ2-5,.,CASSSGFQETQYF,TGTGCTAGCAGCTCAGGTTTCCAAGAGACCCAGTACTTC
TRBV2,few,TRBJ2-7,.,CASSDPGRTYEQYF,TGTGCCAGCAGTGACCCGGGACGGACCTACGAGCAGTACTTC
TRBV11-2,.,TRBJ2-5,.,CASSRRYQETQYF,TGTGCCAGCAGCCGGCGGTACCAAGAGACCCAGTACTTC
TRBV19,.,TRBJ2-1,.,CASRTGVEQFF,TGTGCCAGCAGAACGGGGGTTGAGCAGTTCTTC
TRBV19,.,TRBJ2-7,TRBD1,CASRKTGTYEQYF,TGTGCCAGTAGAAAGACAGGGACCTACGAGCAGTACTTC
TRBV19,.,TRBJ1-2,TRBD1,CASTIGQGLVGYTF,TGTGCCAGTACAATTGGACAGGGGTTGGTTGGCTACACCTTC